The clone carrying this T cell receptor (beta chain) was picked up one time. This record comes from a study of T cell responses to AZD1222 COVID-19 vaccine. The CDR3 covers 14 residues. In germline, CDR1 is MNHEY, CDR2 SVGEGT. Between the trimmed V and J ends, which lost 5 bases and 5 bases, there was a span of 16 bases. Profiling relied on immunoSEQ multiplex PCR, and the TCRdb table lists in-frame clones only, not all of them. This table has 160,000 or so clones, about 90% appearing once. This TCR derives from an adult who received the AZD1222 COVID-19 vaccine. The V call is TRBV6-2 or TRBV6-3, the J call TRBJ2-7, with D possibly matching TRBD1 (6 bases). Source: peripheral blood, taken 28 days after the second AZD1222 dose. The CDR3 loop is CASSPNRAWDEQYF. The CDR3 region has the DNA TGTGCCAGCAGTCCGAACAGGGCCTGGGACGAGCAGTACTTC.